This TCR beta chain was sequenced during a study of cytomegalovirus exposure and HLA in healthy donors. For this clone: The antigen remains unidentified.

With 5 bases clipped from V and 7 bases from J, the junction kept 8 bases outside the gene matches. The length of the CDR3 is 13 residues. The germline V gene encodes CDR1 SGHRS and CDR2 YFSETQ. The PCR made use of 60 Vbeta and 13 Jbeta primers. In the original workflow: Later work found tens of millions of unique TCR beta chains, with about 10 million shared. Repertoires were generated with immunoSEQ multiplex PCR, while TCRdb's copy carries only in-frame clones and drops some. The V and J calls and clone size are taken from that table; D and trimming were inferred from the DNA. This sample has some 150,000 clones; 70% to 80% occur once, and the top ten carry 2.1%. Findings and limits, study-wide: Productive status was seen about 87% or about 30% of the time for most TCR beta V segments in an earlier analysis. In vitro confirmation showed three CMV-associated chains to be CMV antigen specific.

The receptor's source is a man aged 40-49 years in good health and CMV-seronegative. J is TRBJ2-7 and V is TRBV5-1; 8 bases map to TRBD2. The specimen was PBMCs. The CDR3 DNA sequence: TGCGCCAGCAGGGAGCGGGGGCTACGGGAGCAGTACTTC. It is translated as CASRERGLREQYF.